What follows is one T cell receptor beta chain and its context. As yet, its antigen is unknown. As the sequencing template, cDNA was produced by extracting RNA and reverse transcribing it. Profiled with immunoSEQ multiplex PCR; TCRdb holds only in-frame clones, not every one. The sample has under 85,000 clones; 40% to 50% are singletons. The J segment lost 0 bases and the V segment lost 0 bases, leaving 1 base of the junction unmatched. This CDR3 region has 15 residues. Germline CDR1 GTSNPN, CDR2 SVGIG (reference sequence). The data stem from a study of CD8+ T cells in alopecia areata. Study-wide results and caveats: Clonality was higher in lesional than normal scalp, especially in alopecia totalis/universalis.

PBMC-derived CD4+ and CD8+ T cells were sorted. This specimen consisted of CD8+ T cells sorted from blood, obtained at week 0. The source is a human donor with alopecia areata. This sequence joins TRBV30 and TRBJ2-7; 11 nucleotides agree with TRBD1. The CDR3 spells CAWSVGTGGSYEQYF. The CDR3 DNA reads as TGTGCCTGGAGTGTAGGGACAGGGGGCTCCTACGAGCAGTACTTC.